This T cell receptor beta chain was obtained from a study of T cell repertoires in cytomegalovirus infection. Across the whole study: CMV infection together with matching HLA type was indicated by public TCR beta signatures.

This clonotype appeared a few times. Its cognate antigen is unknown. TCRdb reprocessed the reads with MiXCR, giving one entry per CDR3 protein. The sample records 450,000 to 600,000 distinct CDR3 sequences, about two fifths being singletons. V was clipped by 5 bases and J by 4 bases; unmatched bases: 12. This CDR3 is 16 amino acids long. The chain joins TRBV12-3 or TRBV12-4 to TRBJ2-3, with 7 bases identical to TRBD1. The starting material was cultured PBMCs, obtained from culture after CMV antigen stimulation. The receptor comes from a human donor in good health (CMV status not recorded). Some clones in this sample may be carry-over from other donors' samples. CDR3 sequence reads: CASSPPGQVAADTQYF. CDR3 DNA: TGTGCCAGCAGTCCCCCCGGACAGGTAGCAGCAGATACGCAGTATTTT.